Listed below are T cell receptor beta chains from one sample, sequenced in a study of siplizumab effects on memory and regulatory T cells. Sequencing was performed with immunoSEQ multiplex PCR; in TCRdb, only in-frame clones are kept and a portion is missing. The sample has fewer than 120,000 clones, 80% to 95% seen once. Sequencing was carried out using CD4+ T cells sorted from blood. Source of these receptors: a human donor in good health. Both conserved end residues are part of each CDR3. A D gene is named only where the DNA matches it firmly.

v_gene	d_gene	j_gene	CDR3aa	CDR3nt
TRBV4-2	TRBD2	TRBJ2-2	CASSQEGLALNTGELFF	TGTGCCAGCAGCCAAGAGGGACTAGCCCTTAACACCGGGGAGCTGTTTTTT
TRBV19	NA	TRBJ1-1	CASSKKTLNRLNTEAFF	TGTGCCAGTAGTAAAAAAACCCTGAACCGCCTGAACACTGAAGCTTTCTTT
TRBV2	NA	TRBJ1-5	CASRPTTGYSNQPQHF	TGTGCCAGCAGACCAACGACAGGTTATAGCAATCAGCCCCAGCATTTT
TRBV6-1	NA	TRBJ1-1	CASTVGRVTEAFF	TGTGCCAGCACCGTCGGCAGGGTTACTGAAGCTTTCTTT
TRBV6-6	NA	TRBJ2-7	CASRKQGWEQYF	TGTGCCAGCAGAAAACAGGGATGGGAGCAGTACTTC
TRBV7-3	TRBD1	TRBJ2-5	CASSSGQKGETQYF	TGTGCCAGCAGTTCGGGACAGAAGGGGGAGACCCAGTACTTC
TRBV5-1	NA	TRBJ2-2	CASSLVPPGELFF	TGCGCCAGCAGCTTGGTACCCCCCGGGGAGCTGTTTTTT
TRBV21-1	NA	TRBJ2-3	CASSAVWAGGGTDTQYF	TGTGCCAGCAGCGCCGTTTGGGCGGGGGGCGGCACAGATACGCAGTATTTT
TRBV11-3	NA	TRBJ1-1	CASSFDSMNTEAFF	TGTGCCAGCAGCTTTGACAGTATGAACACTGAAGCTTTCTTT
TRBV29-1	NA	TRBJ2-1	CSAKDSNEQFF	TGCAGCGCCAAGGACAGTAATGAGCAGTTCTTC
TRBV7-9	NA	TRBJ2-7	CASSLGGFGPYEQYF	TGTGCCAGCAGCTTAGGGGGCTTCGGTCCCTACGAGCAGTACTTC
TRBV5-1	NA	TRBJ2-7	CASSFTPSYEQYF	TGCGCCAGCAGCTTTACACCCTCCTACGAGCAGTACTTC
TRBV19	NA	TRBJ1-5	CASSIRAVNQPQHF	TGTGCCAGTAGTATCCGGGCAGTCAATCAGCCCCAGCATTTT
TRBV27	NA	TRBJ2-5	CASSFRGGQETQYF	TGTGCCAGCAGTTTCCGTGGAGGACAAGAGACCCAGTACTTC
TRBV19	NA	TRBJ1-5	CAGGGQGQGQPQHF	TGTGCCGGGGGCGGCCAGGGGCAGGGTCAGCCCCAGCATTTT
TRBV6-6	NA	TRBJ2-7	CASSYSQGYEQYF	TGTGCCAGCAGTTACTCACAGGGTTACGAGCAGTACTTC
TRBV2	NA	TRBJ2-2	CATSDGNTGELFF	TGTGCCACCTCGGACGGAAACACCGGGGAGCTGTTTTTT